Listed here are 9 T cell receptor beta chains from one sample, sequenced in a study of cytomegalovirus exposure and HLA in healthy donors. Only in-frame clones appear in the TCRdb table, and some are missing; sequencing was by immunoSEQ multiplex PCR. The sample shows roughly 60,000 clones, around 90% of them seen only once. Sample: PBMCs. All receptors come from a woman between 18 and 29 years old in good health and CMV-seronegative.

The count of this clone is one. V is TRBV6-5 and J is TRBJ1-5; 12 bases match TRBD1. After removal of 8 bases from V and 2 bases from J, the junction contained 4 bases not matched to a gene. Per germline, CDR1 MNHEY and CDR2 SVGAGI. This CDR3 has 15 amino acids. The CDR3 region is CASGRDRGRNQPQHF. In nucleotides, the CDR3 is TGTGCCAGCGGGAGGGACAGGGGGCGCAATCAGCCCCAGCATTTT.

This chain joins TRBV7-2 and TRBJ1-5; D uncertain. Germline values: CDR1 SGHTA, CDR2 FQGNSA. This CDR3 contains 13 residues. Trimming pared 1 base from V and 3 bases from J, leaving 4 bases between. The CDR3, as DNA: TGTGCCAGCAGCTTAGTAATCAATCAGCCCCAGCATTTT. This translates into CASSLVINQPQHF.

Written as DNA, the CDR3 is TGTGCCAGCAGTTTACTTAGCACAGATACGCAGTATTTT. Protein product: CASSLLSTDTQYF. The chain couples TRBV28 to TRBJ2-3; unclear D gene. The ends were cut back, 2 bases at V and 0 bases at J, with 3 bases in the middle. Germline-derived CDR1 and CDR2 are MDHEN and SYDVKM. This CDR3 has 13 residues.

The DNA for the CDR3 is TGCAGCGTTCAGGGTCAGGCTGGAGAAAAACTGTTTTTT. It yields the protein CSVQGQAGEKLFF. The V gene is TRBV29-1, the J gene TRBJ1-4, with D possibly being TRBD1 (5 bases). CDR3 length equals 13 residues. Germline-derived CDR1 and CDR2 are SQVTM and ANQGSEA. Trimming pared 5 bases from V and 8 bases from J, leaving 15 bases between. Combining the CDR3 with reference TRBV29-1 and TRBJ1-4 gives the whole variable domain SAVISQKPSRDICQRGTSLTIQCQVDSQVTMMFWYRQQPGQSLTLIATANQGSEATYESGFVIDKFPISRPNLTFSTLTVSNMSPEDSSIYLCSVQGQAGEKLFFGSGTQLSVL.

This clone was detected only once. The rearrangement links TRBV4-3 to TRBJ2-2, with 7 positions matching TRBD1. The length of the CDR3 is 15 residues. V dropped 0 bases and J dropped 6; count of bases not matched to a gene: 4. Germline CDR1 LGHNA, CDR2 YSLEER. The CDR3 sequence is CASSQEQGSAGELFF. The CDR3 nucleotides are TGCGCCAGCAGCCAAGAACAGGGGTCCGCCGGGGAGCTGTTTTTT.

The table lists this clone with a count of one. The rearrangement links TRBV7-2 to TRBJ2-7, with 8 positions matching TRBD1. Germline V gene sequence: CDR1 SGHTA, CDR2 FQGNSA. J lost 5 bases, V lost 5 bases, and 5 bases had no gene match. This CDR3 spans 13 amino acids. CDR3 amino acids: CASSRQGWDEQYF. The CDR3 coding sequence is TGTGCCAGCAGCCGACAGGGGTGGGACGAGCAGTACTTC.

The rearrangement uses TRBV19 and TRBJ2-1, with 12 bases aligning to TRBD2. CDR1 and CDR2 from the germline V gene are LNHDA and SQIVND (reference sequence). This CDR3 has 17 amino acids. The junction had 12 bases not matched to a gene; V was cut back by 3 bases and J by 9 bases. The CDR3 nucleotides are TGTGCCAGTAGTATTAACCGACTAGCGGGGGAAAGGGGTGAGCAGTTCTTC. This translates into CASSINRLAGERGEQFF.

The chain couples TRBV30 to TRBJ1-1, with D perhaps TRBD1 (5 bases). The CDR3 totals 13 residues. The germline CDR1 and CDR2 sequences are GTSNPN and SVGIG (reference sequence). V gave up 4 bases and J gave up 3 bases, with 12 bases separating them. CDR3 in DNA: TGTGCCTGGACAGGGTTTACCGACACTGAAGCTTTCTTT. Its translation is CAWTGFTDTEAFF.

The rearrangement uses TRBV29-1 and TRBJ1-1; tentatively, D is TRBD1 (5 bases). Germline V lookup: CDR1 SQVTM, CDR2 ANQGSEA. V was clipped by 6 bases and J by 1 base, with 12 bases between them. There are 13 residues in the CDR3. CDR3 protein: CSVEDTENTEAFF. The CDR3 coding sequence is TGCAGCGTAGAGGACACAGAGAACACTGAAGCTTTCTTT.